This T cell receptor (beta chain) was profiled in a study of blood T cell repertoires in COVID-19. At the level of the study: Italy, Spain and the United States were the sources of the convalescent and acute COVID-19 samples.

Authors' methods: Quantification of nucleated cells was approximated via reference gene primer amplification. Repertoires were generated with immunoSEQ multiplex PCR, while TCRdb's copy carries only in-frame clones and drops some. That table is the source of V, J and clone size, and D and trimming were worked out from the DNA. This table holds about 440,000 clones, approximately 88% found once. The TCR comes from a woman aged 50 to 60 with COVID-19, enrolled during active disease. The material sequenced was peripheral blood.

CDR3 loop: CASKGLSYNEQFF. For the CDR3, the DNA is TGTGCCAGCAAGGGACTTTCCTACAATGAGCAGTTCTTC. The chain is built from TRBV12-3 or TRBV12-4 and TRBJ2-1; perhaps TRBD2 as D (6 bases). Deletions cut 7 bases from V and 1 base from J, with 8 bases between. CDR3 length equals 13 residues.